Following are 19 T cell receptor beta chains from one sample sequenced in a study of OX40 agonist ivuxolimab in advanced cancers. Assay: immunoSEQ multiplex PCR; the TCRdb copy retains only in-frame clones and omits some. The sample records some 82,000 clones, almost 90% being singletons. Specimen: CD4+ or CD8+ T cells sorted from blood, collected in a trial of the OX40 agonist ivuxolimab. The receptors were gathered from an adult with an advanced solid tumor such as melanoma, head and neck, liver or kidney cancer.

The CDR3 DNA follows: TGTGCCAGTAGTATAGGGGGGACTAGCGGGAGAAGAGGCCAGTACTTC. Encoded protein: CASSIGGTSGRRGQYF. The V gene is TRBV19, the J gene TRBJ2-5; 14 nucleotides align to TRBD2. J gave up 10 bases and V 1 base, and 8 bases lay outside the gene matches. The CDR3 extends over 16 amino acids. Germline V gene data show CDR1 as LNHDA and CDR2 as SQIVND (reference sequence). The complete variable domain, with remaining parts taken from reference TRBV19 and TRBJ2-5, reads DGGITQSPKYLFRKEGQNVTLSCEQNLNHDAMYWYRQDPGQGLRLIYYSQIVNDFQKGDIAEGYSVSREKKESFPLTVTSAQKNPTAFYLCASSIGGTSGRRGQYFGPGTRLLVL.

The genes are TRBV6-1 and TRBJ2-5; the D is unclear. This CDR3 comprises 13 residues. Germline V lookup: CDR1 MNHNS, CDR2 SASEGT. V was pared by 4 bases and J by 5 bases, with 11 bases between. The CDR3 spells CASSVRRLETQYF. The CDR3 DNA is TGTGCCAGCAGTGTAAGGCGACTCGAGACCCAGTACTTC.

A single count supports this clone. The rearrangement uses TRBV11-3 and TRBJ2-1, with 10 bases that match TRBD1. In germline, CDR1 is SGHNT, CDR2 YENEEA. J gave up 10 bases and V 1 base, and 10 bases lay outside the gene matches. The CDR3 is 16 amino acids. CDR3 region: CASSLGAGQGPQEQFF. The CDR3 DNA follows: TGTGCCAGCAGCTTAGGGGCGGGACAGGGGCCCCAGGAGCAGTTCTTC.

The V call is TRBV6-1, the J call TRBJ2-5; TRBD2 aligns across 8 bases. In germline, CDR1 is MNHNS, CDR2 SASEGT. V was pared by 1 base and J by 5 bases, with 9 bases of the junction left unmatched. CDR3 length: 16 amino acids. The CDR3 is CASSEVQAGVSETQYF. The CDR3 bases are TGTGCCAGCAGTGAAGTTCAAGCGGGAGTCTCGGAGACCCAGTACTTC.

J is TRBJ2-5 and V is TRBV7-3; D ambiguous. V lost 5 bases to trimming and J lost 4 bases, with 8 bases between them. The CDR3 spans 12 residues. CDR1 SGHTA and CDR2 FQGTGA come from the germline V gene. The CDR3 loop is CASSPDGETQYF. The DNA for the CDR3 is TGTGCCAGCAGCCCCGACGGAGAGACCCAGTACTTC.

Here the CDR3 reads CASSAAGTSDNEQFF. CDR3 in DNA: TGTGCCAGCAGCGCCGCCGGGACTAGCGACAATGAGCAGTTCTTC. The genes are TRBV5-4 and TRBJ2-1; the match to TRBD2 covers 10 bases. Germline CDR1 reads SGHNT; CDR2 reads YYREEE (reference sequence). The CDR3 has 15 amino acids. Trimming at V came to 4 bases and at J to 5 bases, leaving 6 bases not matched to a gene.

This clone came up once. The CDR3: CASSRTTGDSETQYF. Here the CDR3 DNA reads TGTGCCAGCAGCCGAACGACAGGGGATAGTGAGACCCAGTACTTC. The chain couples TRBV11-2 to TRBJ2-5, with 8 positions matching TRBD1. J gave up 5 bases and V 5 bases, and 10 bases lay outside the gene matches. CDR1 is SGHAT and CDR2 is FQNNGV in the germline V gene. The CDR3 contains 15 residues.

The CDR3 region is CASSWTGKHEQFF. For the CDR3, the DNA is TGCGCCAGCAGCTGGACAGGGAAGCATGAGCAGTTCTTC. V usage is TRBV5-1 and J usage is TRBJ2-1, with 8 bases that match TRBD1. Per germline, CDR1 SGHRS and CDR2 YFSETQ. The length of the CDR3 is 13 residues. The J segment lost 8 bases and the V segment lost 3 bases, leaving 4 bases of the junction unmatched.

The DNA for the CDR3 is TGTGCCAGCAGTGCGGGACTTCCCACAGATACGCAGTATTTT. The encoded protein is CASSAGLPTDTQYF. This rearrangement joins TRBV27 to TRBJ2-3; a possible D gene is TRBD2 (6 bases). CDR3 size: 14 residues. The ends were cut back, 5 bases at V and 2 bases at J, with 11 bases in the middle. Germline lookup yields CDR1 MNHEY and CDR2 SMNVEV (reference sequence).

In its sample, this clone was seen once. The V call is TRBV28, the J call TRBJ2-7, with 8 bases matching TRBD2. CDR1 is MDHEN, CDR2 SYDVKM, per germline. The CDR3 is 13 residues long. The V segment lost 6 bases and the J segment 5 bases; nucleotides outside the gene matches: 6. The CDR3 here is CASRLAGPHEQYF. For the CDR3, the DNA is TGTGCCAGCAGATTAGCGGGACCCCACGAGCAGTACTTC. Full variable domain (remainder filled in from reference TRBV28 and TRBJ2-7): DVKVTQSSRYLVKRTGEKVFLECVQDMDHENMFWYRQDPGLGLRLIYFSYDVKMKEKGDIPEGYSVSREKKERFSLILESASTNQTSMYLCASRLAGPHEQYFGPGTRLTVT.

This rearrangement joins TRBV11-2 to TRBJ2-1, with D perhaps matching TRBD1 (7 bases). Per the germline V gene, CDR1 is SGHAT and CDR2 is FQNNGV. The CDR3 extends over 16 amino acids. V gave up 6 bases and J gave up 3 bases, with 18 bases separating them. Here the CDR3 DNA reads TGTGCCAGCAGATCTAACAGGGGAGGAAACTACAATGAGCAGTTCTTC. Translation: CASRSNRGGNYNEQFF.

This clone has just a few counts. The V and J genes are TRBV5-1 and TRBJ2-7; 12 bases map to TRBD1. J gave up 5 bases and V 0 bases, and 0 bases lay outside the gene matches. Per the germline V gene, CDR1 is SGHRS and CDR2 is YFSETQ. The CDR3 length is 14 residues. The CDR3 region is CASSLGDRGHEQYF. CDR3 bases: TGCGCCAGCAGCTTGGGGGACAGGGGGCACGAGCAGTACTTC.

This rearrangement joins TRBV6-1 to TRBJ2-1; D is unresolved. Trimming took off 2 bases at V and 0 bases at J, with 5 bases between the two ends. Germline CDR1 and CDR2: MNHNS and SASEGT. The CDR3 is made up of 14 amino acids. CDR3 residues: CASSEINSYNEQFF. CDR3 bases: TGTGCCAGCAGTGAAATAAACTCCTACAATGAGCAGTTCTTC.

V usage is TRBV7-9 and J usage is TRBJ2-3; 9 nucleotides align to TRBD2. The ends lost 5 bases at V and 2 bases at J; junction bases unmatched: 5. The CDR3 is 15 amino acids. CDR1 is SEHNR and CDR2 is FQNEAQ in the germline V gene (reference sequence). This CDR3 reads CASSPTSGFTDTQYF. The CDR3, as DNA: TGTGCCAGCAGCCCGACTAGCGGATTCACAGATACGCAGTATTTT.

The rearrangement links TRBV7-8 to TRBJ1-5; 11 bases match TRBD1. CDR1 is SGHVS and CDR2 is FQNEAQ in the germline V gene. The CDR3 consists of 17 residues. With V trimmed by 0 bases and J by 2 bases, 3 bases remained unmatched. Written as DNA, the CDR3 is TGTGCCAGCAGCTTAGCCGGACAGGGGGCTGGCAATCAGCCCCAGCATTTT. Its protein product is CASSLAGQGAGNQPQHF.

V is TRBV6-6 and J is TRBJ1-1, with no clear D. CDR1 is MNHNY, CDR2 SVGAGI, per germline (reference sequence). Trimming shortened V by 2 bases and J by 3 bases, and 7 bases separated the two germline ends. The CDR3 has 13 residues. Written as DNA, the CDR3 is TGTGCCAGCAGTTACCGGCGGGACACTGAAGCTTTCTTT. It translates to CASSYRRDTEAFF.

The sample holds a few counts of this clone. This rearrangement joins TRBV5-1 to TRBJ2-7, with TRBD2 matching 8 bases. J gave up 2 bases and V 0 bases, and 4 bases lay outside the gene matches. This CDR3 spans 15 amino acids. Germline CDR1 is SGHRS and CDR2 is YFSETQ. The DNA for the CDR3 is TGCGCCAGCAGCTTGGCTAGCGGGCTCACCTACGAGCAGTACTTC. Residues: CASSLASGLTYEQYF.

The chain couples TRBV2 to TRBJ1-2; 7 bases line up with TRBD1. V dropped 10 bases and J dropped 4; count of bases not matched to a gene: 12. Germline-derived CDR1 and CDR2 are SNHLY and FYNNEI. The CDR3 runs to 14 residues. The chain's CDR3 is CAITTGDLFYGYTF. Written as DNA, the CDR3 is TGTGCCATTACTACAGGGGATTTGTTCTATGGCTACACCTTC.

The gene calls are TRBV6-5 and TRBJ2-3; D not resolved. The CDR3 covers 13 residues. Germline-derived CDR1 and CDR2 are MNHEY and SVGAGI. V was pared by 7 bases and J by 8 bases, with 16 bases between. CDR3 in amino acids: CASIPSVGGTQYF. CDR3 bases: TGTGCCAGCATTCCCTCAGTCGGTGGTACGCAGTATTTT.